The clone carrying this T cell receptor beta chain has only one observation. Its cognate antigen is unknown. The data originate from a study of vaccination effects on CD4 cells after COVID-19. The wider study: All participants had two doses of either the BNT162b2 or mRNA-1273 vaccine.

Libraries were prepared by immunoSEQ multiplex PCR; TCRdb keeps only in-frame clonotypes and omits some of them. The repertoire consists of 52,000 or so clones, with roughly two thirds occurring once and the leading ten covering roughly 18%. The ViraFEST assay expanded antigen-specific CD4+ T cells with viral peptide pools before sequencing. Upon completion of under eleven days in culture, CD4+ T cells were isolated. Negative nucleocapsid antibody tests before and after vaccination confirmed no previous SARS-CoV-2 infection. The CDR3 totals 15 residues. V lost 7 bases, J lost 1 base, and 13 bases lay in between. Germline loops: CDR1 MNHEY, CDR2 SVGAGI.

The TCR sequence derives from a human donor who received a COVID-19 vaccine. Sequenced here: CD4+ T cells from PBMCs cultured with SARS-CoV-2 spike peptides, sampled before COVID-19 vaccination. This chain links TRBV6-5 with TRBJ2-2, with D possibly being TRBD1 (6 bases). The CDR3 loop reads CASTYRGMNTGELFF. CDR3 in DNA: TGTGCCAGCACCTATAGGGGGATGAACACCGGGGAGCTGTTTTTT.